The entry that follows covers one T cell receptor beta chain sequence. Its specificity is unknown. One end of the junction fails to match germline, which may point to a read error. Germline-derived CDR1 and CDR2 are MNHNY and SVGAGI (reference sequence). The CDR3 runs 13 residues. This specimen belongs to a study of identical twins' blood T cells. Each CDR3 protein is one row after TCRdb ran MiXCR on the 5' RACE reads. Found here are roughly 340,000 distinct CDR3 sequences, about 28% of them singletons; the top ten hold around 5.6%. Overall study findings and caveats: Out-of-frame TCRbeta clonotypes reportedly had markedly more similar V usage in twins than unrelated donors.

The sequence derives from a woman aged 18-50 years in good health. This chain uses TRBV6-6 with TRBJ2-1, with 13 bases identical to TRBD2. Sequenced input: PBMCs. The CDR3 DNA follows: TGTGCCAGCAGTTACTCCGGGACTAGCGGGACCCACTTC. It translates to CASSYSGTSGTHF.